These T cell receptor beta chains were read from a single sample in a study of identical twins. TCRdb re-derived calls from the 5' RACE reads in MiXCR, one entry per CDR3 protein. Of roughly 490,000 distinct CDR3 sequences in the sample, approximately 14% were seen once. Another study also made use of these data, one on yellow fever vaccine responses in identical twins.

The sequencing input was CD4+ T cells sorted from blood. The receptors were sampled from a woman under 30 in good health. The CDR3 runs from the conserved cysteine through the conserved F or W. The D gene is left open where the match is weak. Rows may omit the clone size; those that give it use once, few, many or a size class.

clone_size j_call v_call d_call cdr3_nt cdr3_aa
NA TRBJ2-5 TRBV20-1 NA TGCAGTGCTAGGTGGCAGGGGCGGGAGACCCAGTACTTC CSARWQGRETQYF
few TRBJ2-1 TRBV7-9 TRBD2 TGTGCCAGCAGCTTAGTCGGGAGGGACAATGAGCAGTTCTTC CASSLVGRDNEQFF
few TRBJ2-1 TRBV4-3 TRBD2 TGCGCCAGCAGCCAAGAGGGACTAACGTTCTACAATGAGCAGTTCTTC CASSQEGLTFYNEQFF
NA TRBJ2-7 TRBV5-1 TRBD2 TGCGCCAGCAGCGCGGGGACTAGCGGGAGTCGGTACGAGCAGTACTTC CASSAGTSGSRYEQYF
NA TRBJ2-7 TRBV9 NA TGTGGCAGCAGCGCGAGACAGGTGGGAGGGAAGTACGAGCAGTACTTC CGSSARQVGGKYEQYF
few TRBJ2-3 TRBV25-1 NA TGTGCCAGCAGGGACCCTGCTGCAGATACGCAGTATTTT CASRDPAADTQYF
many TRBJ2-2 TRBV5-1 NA TGCGCCAGTAACCGGGACTACACCGGGGAGCTGTTTTTT CASNRDYTGELFF
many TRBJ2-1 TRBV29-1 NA TGCACCGGGGGGCTCGGTAATGAGCAGTTCTTC CTGGLGNEQFF
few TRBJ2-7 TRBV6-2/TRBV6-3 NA TGTGCCAGCAGTTACCACGGGGTTAGGTCGTACGAGCAGTACTTC CASSYHGVRSYEQYF
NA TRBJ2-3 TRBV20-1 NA TGCAGTGGACTAGTCACAGATACGCAGTATTTT CSGLVTDTQYF
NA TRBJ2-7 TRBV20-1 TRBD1 TGCAGTGCTAATCCGGGACAGCTGTCCTACGAGCAGTACTTC CSANPGQLSYEQYF
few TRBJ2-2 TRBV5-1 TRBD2 TGCGCCAGCAGCTTCCTCCCTAGCGGGGAGACCAACACCGGGGAGCTGTTTTTT CASSFLPSGETNTGELFF
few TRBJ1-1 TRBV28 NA TGTGCCAGCAGTTTTCAGCTTATGAACACTGAAGCTTTCTTT CASSFQLMNTEAFF
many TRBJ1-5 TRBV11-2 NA TGTGCCAGCAGTTTAGCGGGGGGCGGTCAGCCCCAGCATTTT CASSLAGGGQPQHF
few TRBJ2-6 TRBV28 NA TGTGCCAGCAGCTTTATGTGGGGGCTTGGGGCCAACGTCCTGACTTTC CASSFMWGLGANVLTF
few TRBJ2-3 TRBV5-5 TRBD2 TGTGCCAGCAGCTTGGTTAGACTAGCGGGGTTCACAGATACGCAGTATTTT CASSLVRLAGFTDTQYF
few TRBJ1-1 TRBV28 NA TGTGCCAGCAGTCGAGAGTTGGGGAACACTGAAGCTTTCTTT CASSRELGNTEAFF
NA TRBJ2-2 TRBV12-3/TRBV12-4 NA TGTGCCAGCAGTGCGAGAGACAGGCCGAACACCGGGGAGCTGTTTTTT CASSARDRPNTGELFF
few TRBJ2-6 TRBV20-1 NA TGCAGTGCTAGTACCGGACAGAGCTCTGGGGCCAACGTCCTGACTTTC CSASTGQSSGANVLTF
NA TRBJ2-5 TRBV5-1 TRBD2 TGCGCCAGCAGAGCCGGGACTAGGGCGCAAGAGACCCAGTACTTC CASRAGTRAQETQYF
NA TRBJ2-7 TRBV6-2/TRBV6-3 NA TGTGCCAGCAGTTACGCGGGGATATCCTACGAGCAGTACTTC CASSYAGISYEQYF
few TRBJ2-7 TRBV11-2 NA TGTGCCAGCAACATAGGTCCCGAGCAGTACTTC CASNIGPEQYF
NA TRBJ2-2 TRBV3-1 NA TGTGCCAGCAGCCAAGATGTAAAGGGGAACACCGGGGAGCTGTTTTTT CASSQDVKGNTGELFF
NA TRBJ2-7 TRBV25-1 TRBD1 TGTGCCAGCAGTGAATCTCGGGAAAGACAGGGGTTCTACGAGCAGTACTTC CASSESRERQGFYEQYF
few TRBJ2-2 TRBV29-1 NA TGCAGCGCCGAGCCACTCGCGAACACCGGGGAGCTGTTTTTT CSAEPLANTGELFF
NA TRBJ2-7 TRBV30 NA TGTGCCGGGACCGGTGGTGGCTCCCCTTACGAGCAGTACTTC CAGTGGGSPYEQYF
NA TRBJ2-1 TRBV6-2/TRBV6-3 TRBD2 TGTGCCAGCAGACCCGGACTAGCGGGGTGGGTCGCGTTCTTC CASRPGLAGWVAFF
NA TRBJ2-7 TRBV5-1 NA TGCGCCAGCAGCTTGTGGCGGTCCTACGAGCAGTACTTC CASSLWRSYEQYF
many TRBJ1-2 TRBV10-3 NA TGTGCCATCAGGCCCTTCCGGGACGACTATGGCTACACCTTC CAIRPFRDDYGYTF
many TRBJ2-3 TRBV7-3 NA TGTGCCAGCAGCCCGAGCCCTACGTCCACAGATACGCAGTATTTT CASSPSPTSTDTQYF
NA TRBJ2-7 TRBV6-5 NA TGTGCCAGCACCCACAGGGGAGGGGAGCAGTACTTC CASTHRGGEQYF
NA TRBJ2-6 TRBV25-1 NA TGTGCCAGCAGTCCGGGGACGATCTCTGGGGCCAACGTCCTGACTTTC CASSPGTISGANVLTF
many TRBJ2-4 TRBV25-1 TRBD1 TGTGCCAGCAGTGAATATCAGATAGGACAGGGAGCCAAAAACATTCAGTACTTC CASSEYQIGQGAKNIQYF
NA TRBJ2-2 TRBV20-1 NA TGCAGTGCTAGGGCCGGGACTCAAAACACCGGGGAGCTGTTTTTT CSARAGTQNTGELFF
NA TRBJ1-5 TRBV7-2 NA TGTGCCAGCAGCCCAGCCGGGACACGGGGTCAGCCCCAGCATTTT CASSPAGTRGQPQHF
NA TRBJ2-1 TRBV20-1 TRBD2 TGCAGTGCCCCTGCTAGCGGGAAAAACAATGAGCAGTTCTTC CSAPASGKNNEQFF
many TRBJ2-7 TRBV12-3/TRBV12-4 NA TGTGCCAGCAGTTTTTTACAGCTCAACGAGCAGTACTTC CASSFLQLNEQYF
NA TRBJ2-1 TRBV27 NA TGTGCCAGCAGTTCTGAGCGTAGCTCCTACAATGAGCAGTTCTTC CASSSERSSYNEQFF
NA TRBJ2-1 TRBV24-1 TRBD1 TGTGCCACCAGTGATCGACAACCGGGACAGGGGATCCATGAGCAGTTCTTC CATSDRQPGQGIHEQFF
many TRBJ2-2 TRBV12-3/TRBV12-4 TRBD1 TGTGCCAGCAGCGCCGACAGGGGAATCGGGGAGCTGTTTTTT CASSADRGIGELFF
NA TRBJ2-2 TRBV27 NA TGTGCCAGCAGTTTAGGGACCCAGAACACCGGGGAGCTGTTTTTT CASSLGTQNTGELFF
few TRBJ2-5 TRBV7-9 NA TGTGCCAGCAGCTTCGAGGTGGAGACCCAGTACTTC CASSFEVETQYF
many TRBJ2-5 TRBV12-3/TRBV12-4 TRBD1 TGTGCCAGCAGTCCGCAGGCAGGGGGCGAGACCCAGTACTTC CASSPQAGGETQYF